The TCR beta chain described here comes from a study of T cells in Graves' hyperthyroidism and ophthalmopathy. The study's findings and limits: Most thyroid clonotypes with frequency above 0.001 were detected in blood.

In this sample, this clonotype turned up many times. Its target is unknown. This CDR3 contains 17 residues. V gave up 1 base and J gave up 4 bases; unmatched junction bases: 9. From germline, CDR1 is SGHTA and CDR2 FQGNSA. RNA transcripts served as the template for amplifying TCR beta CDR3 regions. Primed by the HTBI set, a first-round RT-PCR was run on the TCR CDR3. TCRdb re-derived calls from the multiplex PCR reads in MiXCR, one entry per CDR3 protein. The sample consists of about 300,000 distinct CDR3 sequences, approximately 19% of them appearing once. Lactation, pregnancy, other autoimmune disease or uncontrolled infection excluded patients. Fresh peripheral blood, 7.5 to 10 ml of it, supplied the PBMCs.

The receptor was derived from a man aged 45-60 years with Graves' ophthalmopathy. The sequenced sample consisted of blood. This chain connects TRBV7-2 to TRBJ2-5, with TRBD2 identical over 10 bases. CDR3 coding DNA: TGTGCCAGCAGCTTAGGAGGGGGGGCTAGCGGGAGAGAGACCCAGTACTTC. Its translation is CASSLGGGASGRETQYF.